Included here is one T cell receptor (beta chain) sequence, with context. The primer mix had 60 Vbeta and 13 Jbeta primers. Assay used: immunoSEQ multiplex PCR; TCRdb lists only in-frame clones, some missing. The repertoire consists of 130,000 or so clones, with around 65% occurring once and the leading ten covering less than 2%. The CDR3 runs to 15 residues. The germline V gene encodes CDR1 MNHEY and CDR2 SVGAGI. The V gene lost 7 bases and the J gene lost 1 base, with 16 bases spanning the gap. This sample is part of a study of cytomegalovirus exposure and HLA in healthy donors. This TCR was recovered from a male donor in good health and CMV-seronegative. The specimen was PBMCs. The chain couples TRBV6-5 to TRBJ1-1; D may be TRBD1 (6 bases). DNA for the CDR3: TGTGCCAGCACCCTAACAGGGCTGGGGAACACTGAAGCTTTCTTT. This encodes CASTLTGLGNTEAFF.